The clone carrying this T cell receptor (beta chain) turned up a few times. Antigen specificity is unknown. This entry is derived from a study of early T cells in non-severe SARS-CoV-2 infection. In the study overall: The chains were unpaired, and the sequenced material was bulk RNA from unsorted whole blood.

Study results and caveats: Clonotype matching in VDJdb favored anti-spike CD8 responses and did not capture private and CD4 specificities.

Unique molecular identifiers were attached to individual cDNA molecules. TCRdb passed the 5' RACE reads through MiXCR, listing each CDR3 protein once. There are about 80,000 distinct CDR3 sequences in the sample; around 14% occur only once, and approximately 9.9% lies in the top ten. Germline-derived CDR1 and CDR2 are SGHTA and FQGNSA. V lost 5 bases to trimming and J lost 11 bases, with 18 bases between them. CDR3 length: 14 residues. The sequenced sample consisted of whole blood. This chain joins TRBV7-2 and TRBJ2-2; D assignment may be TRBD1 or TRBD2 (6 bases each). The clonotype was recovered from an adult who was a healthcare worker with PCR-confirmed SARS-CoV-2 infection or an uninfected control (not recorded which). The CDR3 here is CASSPEGTGTELFF. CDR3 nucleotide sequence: TGTGCCAGCAGCCCGGAGGGGACCGGGACAGAGCTGTTTTTT.